This section outlines one T cell receptor (beta chain) sequence together with its context. The record originates from a study of blood T cell repertoires in COVID-19. Study-wide background: The United States, Italy and Spain were the sources of the acute and convalescent COVID-19 samples. PBMCs, B-cell-depleted T cells, or T cells were the source of the cDNA or gDNA that made up the material.

Generated by immunoSEQ multiplex PCR, the TCRdb table keeps only in-frame clones and is missing some. Of under 200,000 clones in the sample, 85% to 90% are singletons; the top ten hold approximately 6%. The V gene lost 6 bases and the J gene lost 5 bases, with 16 bases spanning the gap. This CDR3 region has 13 residues. CDR1 SQVTM and CDR2 ANQGSEA come from the germline V gene. This receptor was taken from a man between 35 and 55 years old with active or convalescent COVID-19. This chain links TRBV29-1 with TRBJ1-1, with D possibly being TRBD1 (6 bases). The specimen was peripheral blood. CDR3 residues: CSVGHREGTEAFF. The CDR3 region has the DNA TGCAGCGTAGGGCACAGGGAAGGGACTGAAGCTTTCTTT.